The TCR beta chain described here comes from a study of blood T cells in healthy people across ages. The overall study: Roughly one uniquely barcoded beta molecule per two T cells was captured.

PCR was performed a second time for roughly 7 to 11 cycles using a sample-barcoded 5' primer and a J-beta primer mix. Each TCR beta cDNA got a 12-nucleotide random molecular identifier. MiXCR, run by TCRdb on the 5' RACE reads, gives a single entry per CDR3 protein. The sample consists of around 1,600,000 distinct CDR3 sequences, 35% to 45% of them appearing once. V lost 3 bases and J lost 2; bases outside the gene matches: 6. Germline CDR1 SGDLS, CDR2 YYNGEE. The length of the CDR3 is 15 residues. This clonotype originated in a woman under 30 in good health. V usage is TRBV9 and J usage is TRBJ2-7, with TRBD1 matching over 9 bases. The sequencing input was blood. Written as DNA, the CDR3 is TGTGCCAGCAGCGGAACCGGGACAGGGACCTACGAGCAGTACTTC. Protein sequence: CASSGTGTGTYEQYF. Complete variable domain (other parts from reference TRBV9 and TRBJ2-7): DSGVTQTPKHLITATGQRVTLRCSPRSGDLSVYWYQQSLDQGLQFLIQYYNGEERAKGNILERFSAQQFPDLHSELNLSSLELGDSALYFCASSGTGTGTYEQYFGPGTRLTVT.